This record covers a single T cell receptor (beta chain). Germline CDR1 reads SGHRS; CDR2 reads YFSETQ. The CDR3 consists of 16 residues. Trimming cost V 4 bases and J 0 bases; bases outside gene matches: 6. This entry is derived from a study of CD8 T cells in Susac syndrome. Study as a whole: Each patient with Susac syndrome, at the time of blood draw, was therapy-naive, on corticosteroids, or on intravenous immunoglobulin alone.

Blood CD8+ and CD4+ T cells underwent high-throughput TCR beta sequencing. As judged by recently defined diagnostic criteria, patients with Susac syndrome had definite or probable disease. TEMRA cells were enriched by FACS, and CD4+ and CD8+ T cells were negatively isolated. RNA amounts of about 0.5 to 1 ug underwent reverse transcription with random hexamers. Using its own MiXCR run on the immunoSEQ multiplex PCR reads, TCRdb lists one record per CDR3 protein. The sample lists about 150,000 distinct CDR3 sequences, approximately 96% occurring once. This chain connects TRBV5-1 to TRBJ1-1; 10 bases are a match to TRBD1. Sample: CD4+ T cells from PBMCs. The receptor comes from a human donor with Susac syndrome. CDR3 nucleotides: TGCGCCAGCAGCCCGGACAGGGGGGGGATGAACACTGAAGCTTTCTTT. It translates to CASSPDRGGMNTEAFF.